The 32 T cell receptor beta chains presented below share a single source sample, sequenced in a study of technical replicates of blood from several donors (dated by TCRdb to the late 2010s). Preparation of the library involved the immunoSEQ multiplex PCR assay. In its TCRdb copy, this immuneACCESS table keeps in-frame sequences only and misses some clones. Where compared with another copy, unresolved V genes explain less than half of these, and the others have no known cause. This sample comprises around 65,000 clones, around nine tenths of them detected only once. Roughly 5% of the sample lies in the top ten. The source material was PBMCs. These receptor sequences come from a human donor in good health. Some clones in this sample may be carry-over from other donors' samples.

The V call is TRBV7-2, the J call TRBJ2-2; unclear D gene. The length of the CDR3 is 13 residues. Trimming pared 4 bases from V and 1 base from J, leaving 4 bases between. Germline V gene lookup returns CDR1 SGHTA and CDR2 FQGNSA. The CDR3 protein is CASSSMNTGELFF. As DNA, the CDR3 is TGTGCCAGCAGCTCCATGAACACCGGGGAGCTGTTTTTT.

This clone was counted once. This chain connects TRBV30 to TRBJ1-2; 9 bases align to TRBD1. Germline V gene lookup returns CDR1 GTSNPN and CDR2 SVGIG (reference sequence). Germline trimming cut 1 base from V and 5 bases from J; bases unmatched to any gene: 2. The CDR3 has 13 residues. The DNA for the CDR3 is TGTGCCTGGAGTGCGACAGGGGGGTATGGCTACACCTTC. This translates into CAWSATGGYGYTF.

There are a few counts of this clone. V gene TRBV7-9 combines with J gene TRBJ2-7, with unresolved D. Trimming stripped 3 bases from V and 6 bases from J, with 12 bases between. The CDR3 extends over 13 amino acids. Germline V lookup: CDR1 SEHNR, CDR2 FQNEAQ (reference sequence). The CDR3 sequence is CASSFPGVREQYF. DNA for the CDR3: TGTGCCAGCAGCTTCCCCGGAGTCCGCGAGCAGTACTTC. Full variable domain (outside the CDR3, taken from reference TRBV7-9 and TRBJ2-7): DTGVSQNPRHKITKRGQNVTFRCDPISEHNRLYWYRQTLGQGPEFLTYFQNEAQLEKSRLLSDRFSAERPKGSFSTLEIQRTEQGDSAMYLCASSFPGVREQYFGPGTRLTVT.

V gene TRBV5-1 combines with J gene TRBJ2-7; 8 bases are shared with TRBD2. The CDR3 has 14 amino acids. Germline loops: CDR1 SGHRS, CDR2 YFSETQ. V shed 0 bases, J shed 3 bases, and the junction held 2 bases outside the gene matches. The CDR3: CASSLGSGSYEQYF. CDR3 DNA sequence: TGCGCCAGCAGCTTGGGGAGCGGGAGCTACGAGCAGTACTTC.

The chain recombines TRBV15 with TRBJ1-3, with D possibly TRBD1 on 5 matching bases. Germline CDR1 and CDR2: LNHNV and YYDKDF (reference sequence). The V end lost 1 base, the J end lost 4 bases, and 14 bases lay between the germline ends. The CDR3 runs 16 residues. As DNA, the CDR3 is TGTGCCACCAGCAGAGGGATGAGACAGCTAGGAAACACCATATATTTT. This encodes CATSRGMRQLGNTIYF.

The J gene is TRBJ1-1, the V gene TRBV27; 7 positions agree with TRBD1. The CDR3 runs 15 residues. Per the germline V gene, CDR1 is MNHEY and CDR2 is SMNVEV (reference sequence). V trimming: 7 bases; J trimming: 2 bases; junction bases outside the gene matches: 10. DNA for the CDR3: TGTGCCAGCATATCCCCCTGGGACAGTAACACTGAAGCTTTCTTT. It codes for CASISPWDSNTEAFF.

Only one count was recorded for this clone. The rearrangement links TRBV5-1 to TRBJ2-7; TRBD1 agrees at 10 bases. Germline V lookup: CDR1 SGHRS, CDR2 YFSETQ. Germline trimming cut 3 bases from V and 4 bases from J; bases unmatched to any gene: 1. This CDR3 has 13 amino acids. The CDR3 nucleotides read TGCGCCAGCAGCTCGGGACAGGGGTACGAGCAGTACTTC. It codes for CASSSGQGYEQYF.

The chain recombines TRBV11-2 with TRBJ2-2; unclear D gene. CDR3 length equals 13 residues. V gave up 6 bases and J gave up 3 bases, with 8 bases separating them. CDR1 SGHAT and CDR2 FQNNGV come from the germline V gene. CDR3 coding DNA: TGTGCCAGCAGATCCGGGTACACCGGGGAGCTGTTTTTT. As protein: CASRSGYTGELFF.

The chain joins TRBV7-6 to TRBJ2-1; 10 bases match TRBD2. Germline CDR1 and CDR2: SGHVS and FNYEAQ. Trimming took 4 bases from V and 1 from J; bases not matched to a gene: 10. This CDR3 contains 18 residues. In DNA, the CDR3 is TGTGCCAGCAGCTCACTAGGACTAGCGGCGACTTCCTACAATGAGCAGTTCTTC. Translated: CASSSLGLAATSYNEQFF.

The chain is built from TRBV11-2 and TRBJ2-7; 8 nucleotides agree with TRBD2. This CDR3 comprises 14 residues. CDR1 SGHAT and CDR2 FQNNGV come from the germline V gene. With V trimmed by 1 base and J by 4 bases, 3 bases remained unmatched. The CDR3, as DNA: TGTGCCAGCAGCTTAGCGGGGGGGCCGTACGAGCAGTACTTC. Translated, it gives CASSLAGGPYEQYF.

This chain uses TRBV5-8 with TRBJ2-7; 7 bases are a match to TRBD1. Per the germline V gene, CDR1 is SGHTS and CDR2 is YDEGEE. This CDR3 is 15 amino acids long. J lost 5 bases, V lost 5 bases, and 13 bases had no gene match. The CDR3 bases are TGTGCCAGCAGTCCTCTTGGGACAGTAGGCCACGAGCAGTACTTC. The encoded protein is CASSPLGTVGHEQYF.

The chain couples TRBV29-1 to TRBJ2-3; D possibly corresponds to TRBD1 (5 bases). V was shortened by 5 bases and J by 0 bases, with 9 bases between the two germline ends. CDR1 and CDR2 (germline): SQVTM, ANQGSEA. The CDR3 loop spans 13 amino acids. CDR3: CSVLSGSTDTQYF. Here the CDR3 DNA reads TGCAGCGTTTTGTCAGGGAGCACAGATACGCAGTATTTT.

The V call is TRBV7-3, the J call TRBJ2-5, with TRBD2 matching 12 bases. The CDR3 is made up of 17 amino acids. V was clipped by 3 bases and J by 4 bases; unmatched bases: 9. Germline V lookup: CDR1 SGHTA, CDR2 FQGTGA. The CDR3 is CASSLGTSGPTGETQYF. The CDR3 region has the DNA TGTGCCAGCAGCTTGGGGACTAGCGGGCCTACGGGAGAGACCCAGTACTTC.

The chain employs TRBV19 and TRBJ1-1; D unclear. The V gene lost 5 bases and the J gene lost 1 base, with 11 bases spanning the gap. The germline V gene has CDR1 LNHDA and CDR2 SQIVND (reference sequence). This CDR3 is built from 14 residues. Written as DNA, the CDR3 is TGTGCCAGTAGTCCGGCCGCGGGGAACACTGAAGCTTTCTTT. Amino acids: CASSPAAGNTEAFF.

This rearrangement joins TRBV4-2 to TRBJ2-2; D may be TRBD2 (6 bases). The CDR3 is 18 amino acids. The V and J ends lost 0 bases and 1 base respectively, with 15 bases between them. Per the germline V gene, CDR1 is LGHNA and CDR2 is YNFKEQ. The CDR3 reads CASSQDQWASENTGELFF. The DNA of the CDR3 is TGTGCCAGCAGCCAAGATCAGTGGGCTAGCGAGAACACCGGGGAGCTGTTTTTT.

The genes are TRBV7-2 and TRBJ2-2, with 8 bases identical to TRBD2. CDR1 SGHTA and CDR2 FQGNSA come from the germline V gene. This CDR3 has 15 amino acids. V was pared by 7 bases and J by 0 bases, with 4 bases of the junction left unmatched. This CDR3 is CASTVGLANTGELFF. The CDR3 DNA sequence: TGTGCCAGCACCGTGGGACTAGCGAACACCGGGGAGCTGTTTTTT.

The chain recombines TRBV2 with TRBJ1-6; 10 bases agree with TRBD1. In germline, CDR1 is SNHLY, CDR2 FYNNEI. CDR3 length: 16 residues. The V and J ends lost 6 bases and 10 bases, in that order; junction bases with no gene match: 12. CDR3 loop: CASSPREGQGSSPLHF. In DNA form, the CDR3 reads TGTGCCAGCAGCCCTCGAGAGGGACAGGGGAGCTCACCCCTCCACTTT.

This chain joins TRBV7-9 and TRBJ1-1; 9 bases line up with TRBD1. V trimming: 5 bases; J trimming: 3 bases; junction bases outside the gene matches: 4. CDR1 and CDR2 (germline): SEHNR, FQNEAQ (reference sequence). CDR3 length: 14 amino acids. CDR3 sequence reads: CASSLRQGDTEAFF. The CDR3, as DNA: TGTGCCAGCAGCCTCCGACAGGGGGACACTGAAGCTTTCTTT.

V is TRBV9 and J is TRBJ2-2, with D perhaps matching TRBD2 (5 bases). Looked up from germline, CDR1 is SGDLS and CDR2 is YYNGEE. The CDR3 is 14 amino acids. Trimming shortened V by 0 bases and J by 3 bases, and 6 bases separated the two germline ends. The CDR3 DNA reads as TGTGCCAGCAGCGTAGTAGCGTACACCGGGGAGCTGTTTTTT. Its translation: CASSVVAYTGELFF.

The count of this clone is one. The CDR3 protein is CASSPPGLTYNEQFF. The CDR3 DNA reads TGTGCCAGCAGCCCGCCGGGACTGACCTACAATGAGCAGTTCTTC. The chain is built from TRBV7-9 and TRBJ2-1, with D possibly matching TRBD2 (6 bases). In germline, CDR1 is SEHNR, CDR2 FQNEAQ (reference sequence). The V end was cut by 5 bases, the J end by 2 bases, with 13 bases between. The CDR3 extends over 15 amino acids.

This chain connects TRBV5-6 to TRBJ2-7; 11 bases match TRBD1. In germline, CDR1 is SGHDT, CDR2 YYEEEE. There are 15 residues in the CDR3. V shed 4 bases, J shed 2 bases, and the junction held 5 bases outside the gene matches. The DNA of the CDR3 is TGTGCCAGCAGCGGGACAGGGGGTTCCCCCTACGAGCAGTACTTC. Residues: CASSGTGGSPYEQYF.

In this sample, this clone turned up a few times. This chain links TRBV5-1 with TRBJ2-5; D not certain. This CDR3 spans 14 amino acids. CDR1 is SGHRS and CDR2 is YFSETQ in the germline V gene. Trimming removed 2 bases from V and 7 bases from J, with 15 bases in between. This CDR3 reads CASSLVTPYGTQYF. In DNA form, the CDR3 reads TGCGCCAGCAGCTTAGTCACACCATATGGGACCCAGTACTTC.

V is TRBV2 and J is TRBJ1-6, with TRBD1 matching over 10 bases. The CDR3 runs 14 residues. CDR1 and CDR2 from the germline V gene are SNHLY and FYNNEI. V shed 5 bases, J shed 9 bases, and the junction held 4 bases outside the gene matches. The CDR3: CASSPTGGTSPLHF. The CDR3 DNA follows: TGTGCCAGCAGTCCGACAGGGGGCACTTCACCCCTCCACTTT.

The table lists this clone with a count of one. The chain combines TRBV19 with TRBJ2-7; D may be TRBD2 (6 bases). The V gene's germline CDR1 is LNHDA and CDR2 SQIVND (reference sequence). V dropped 5 bases and J dropped 2 bases, with 10 bases sitting between them. The CDR3 is 13 amino acids. Here the CDR3 reads CASSRGIPYEQYF. CDR3 bases: TGTGCCAGTAGTCGCGGGATCCCCTACGAGCAGTACTTC.

V is TRBV7-2 and J is TRBJ2-3, with D hard to call. Germline lookup yields CDR1 SGHTA and CDR2 FQGNSA. V shed 5 bases and J shed 7 bases, with 13 bases lying between them. The CDR3 contains 13 residues. CDR3 sequence: CASSPSHSNTQYF. The CDR3, as DNA: TGTGCCAGCAGCCCTAGTCATTCGAATACGCAGTATTTT.

This clone counts as medium-sized. The genes are TRBV2 and TRBJ1-6, with D unclear. V lost 6 bases and J 7 bases, leaving 10 bases between the germline ends. The length of the CDR3 is 13 residues. The germline V gene encodes CDR1 SNHLY and CDR2 FYNNEI. The CDR3 reads CASRRAQNSPLHF. The DNA for the CDR3 is TGTGCCAGCAGGCGGGCGCAGAATTCACCCCTCCACTTT. Filled out from reference TRBV2 and TRBJ1-6, the complete variable domain reads EPEVTQTPSHQVTQMGQEVILRCVPISNHLYFYWYRQILGQKVEFLVSFYNNEISEKSEIFDDQFSVERPDGSNFTLKIRSTKLEDSAMYFCASRRAQNSPLHFGNGTRLTVT.

This clone was seen a single time. V and J are TRBV2 and TRBJ2-5; D might be TRBD2 (6 bases). Looked up from germline, CDR1 is SNHLY and CDR2 is FYNNEI. V was pared by 3 bases and J by 4 bases, with 6 bases between. The CDR3 is 12 amino acids. The CDR3 DNA is TGTGCCAGCAGTGAGGGAGGAGAGACCCAGTACTTC. This sequence encodes CASSEGGETQYF. Using reference TRBV2 and TRBJ2-5 for the parts outside the CDR3, the full variable domain is EPEVTQTPSHQVTQMGQEVILRCVPISNHLYFYWYRQILGQKVEFLVSFYNNEISEKSEIFDDQFSVERPDGSNFTLKIRSTKLEDSAMYFCASSEGGETQYFGPGTRLLVL.

A single count supports this clone. The chain employs TRBV10-3 and TRBJ2-2; a weak D match, TRBD2 (6 bases). This CDR3 comprises 14 residues. Germline-derived CDR1 and CDR2 are ENHRY and SYGVKD. V was shortened by 10 bases and J by 4 bases, with 16 bases between the two germline ends. The CDR3 loop reads CATSGTRPTGELFF. CDR3 in DNA: TGTGCCACATCCGGGACTCGACCCACCGGGGAGCTGTTTTTT.

This chain links TRBV7-6 with TRBJ2-5; 10 bases are a match to TRBD2. Germline CDR1 and CDR2: SGHVS and FNYEAQ. The CDR3 consists of 15 residues. The J segment lost 5 bases and the V segment lost 8 bases, leaving 11 bases of the junction unmatched. The CDR3 loop is CASGPLGLAYETQYF. As DNA, the CDR3 is TGTGCCAGCGGCCCGCTGGGACTAGCGTACGAGACCCAGTACTTC.

The chain couples TRBV6-5 to TRBJ1-1; 9 positions agree with TRBD1. Trimming cost V 2 bases and J 7 bases; bases outside gene matches: 5. The CDR3 loop spans 14 amino acids. Germline CDR1 MNHEY, CDR2 SVGAGI. This CDR3 reads CASSYRDRAREAFF. In DNA form, the CDR3 reads TGTGCCAGCAGTTACAGGGACAGGGCGCGTGAAGCTTTCTTT.

The V call is TRBV2, the J call TRBJ2-3; D might be TRBD2 (5 bases). V lost 9 bases, J lost 7 bases, and 8 bases lay in between. Germline V gene sequence: CDR1 SNHLY, CDR2 FYNNEI. The CDR3 contains 10 residues. CDR3 sequence (DNA): TGTGCCAGGGCGGGCCATACGCAGTATTTT. This encodes CARAGHTQYF.

The chain links TRBV30 to TRBJ1-4, with D perhaps TRBD1 (5 bases). V lost 1 base and J lost 3, with 15 bases in between. The CDR3 spans 16 residues. Germline V gene data show CDR1 as GTSNPN and CDR2 as SVGIG (reference sequence). The CDR3 sequence is CAWSEWGGRANEKLFF. The CDR3, as DNA: TGTGCCTGGAGTGAGTGGGGAGGCAGGGCTAATGAAAAACTGTTTTTT.